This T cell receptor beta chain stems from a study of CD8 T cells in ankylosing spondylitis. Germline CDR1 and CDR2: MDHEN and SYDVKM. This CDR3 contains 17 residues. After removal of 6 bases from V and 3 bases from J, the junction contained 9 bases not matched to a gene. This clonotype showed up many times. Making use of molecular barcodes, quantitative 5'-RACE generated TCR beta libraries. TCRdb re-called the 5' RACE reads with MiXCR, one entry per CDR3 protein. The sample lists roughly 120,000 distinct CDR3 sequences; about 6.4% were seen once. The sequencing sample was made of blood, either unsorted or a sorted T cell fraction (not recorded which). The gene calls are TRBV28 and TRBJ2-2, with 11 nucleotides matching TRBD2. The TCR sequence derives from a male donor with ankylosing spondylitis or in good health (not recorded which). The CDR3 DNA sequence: TGTGCCAGCAGGCAAGGGACTAGCGGAGCCCACACCGGGGAGCTGTTTTTT. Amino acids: CASRQGTSGAHTGELFF.